This TCR beta chain is drawn from a study of T-cell reconstitution after alpha-beta-depleted transplantation in children (dated by TCRdb to about 2016). Study-wide context: Using TCR repertoire profiling, the study followed T-cell immune reconstitution in a quantitative way in children after TCRalphabeta/CD19-depleted allogeneic hematopoietic cell transplantation. General conclusions and limits of the study: The apparently early recovery of alphabetaT-cell counts about two months after transplant reportedly depended on only several hundred rapidly expanded clones that came from non-depleted graft cells. In some patients, high TCRbeta diversity at day 60 was attributed to recipient T cells and intrathymic progenitors that had survived conditioning. Over the following months the frequencies of hyperexpanded clones went down, and after one year T-cell counts and TCRbeta diversity were mostly credited to newly produced T cells.

This clonotype was recorded a few times. Which antigen it targets is not known. Nothing much larger sits one base from this clone, and base qualities are not available. The treatment or condition tag for this specimen amounts to: allogeneic hematopoietic cell transplantation with graft depleted of TCRalphabeta T cells and CD19 B cells. Transplant recipients were children who received TCRalphabeta/CD19-depleted allogeneic hematopoietic cell grafts. The library was obtained by PCR. Sequencing instrument: Illumina HiSeq 2500. TCR library preparation used molecular barcoding, with unique molecular identifiers applied to normalize quantification of the TCRbeta repertoire. The public reads were run again by TCRdb, first through fastp at Q25 and then through MiXCR, and only productive beta chains were kept. Rows merge per CDR3 protein into single entries with the most common DNA and genes. The sample table holds around 700,000 distinct CDR3 sequences, of which roughly 13% were seen once. The top ten hold about 0.79% of the sample.

The CDR3 measures 13 amino acids from cysteine to phenylalanine. The DNA shown is the 39-base CDR3, in frame from base 1. CDR1 LNHNV and CDR2 YYDKDF were looked up in the germline V gene (reference sequence). V and J lose 1 base and 7 bases, and a span of 11 bases separates them. The chain employs TRBV15 and TRBJ2-7; there is no confident call for the D gene. The TCR originated in a girl between 2 and 10 years old with congenital amegakaryocytic thrombocytopenia, due to receive a stem cell transplant. The sequences come from PBMCs, collected before TCRalphabeta/CD19-depleted stem cell transplant. CDR3 protein: CATSRVAEGEQYF. The nucleotides read TGTGCCACCAGCAGAGTTGCGGAAGGGGAGCAGTACTTC. The entire variable domain, with the stretches around the CDR3 drawn from the reference TRBV15 and TRBJ2-7 proteins, is DAMVIQNPRYQVTQFGKPVTLSCSQTLNHNVMYWYQQKSSQAPKLLFHYYDKDFNNEADTPDNFQSRRPNTSFCFLDIRSPGLGDTAMYLCATSRVAEGEQYFGPGTRLTVT.